These 21 T cell receptor beta chains were sequenced from one sample in a study of blood T cell repertoires in COVID-19. TCRdb's copy holds only in-frame clones and misses some; the assay was immunoSEQ multiplex PCR. Here the sample spans about 49,000 clones, around 86% being singletons. The sequenced material came from peripheral blood. The receptors here all came from a woman older than 75 with COVID-19, enrolled during active disease.

This chain joins TRBV19 and TRBJ2-7; a possible D gene is TRBD2 (6 bases). Trimming took off 4 bases at V and 6 bases at J, with 19 bases between the two ends. The CDR3 contains 15 residues. CDR1 is LNHDA and CDR2 is SQIVND in the germline V gene (reference sequence). The CDR3 is CASSNSGTGSGEQYF. In DNA, the CDR3 is TGTGCCAGTAGTAACTCCGGGACTGGATCCGGCGAGCAGTACTTC.

This rearrangement joins TRBV6-5 to TRBJ2-7; a weak D match, TRBD2 (6 bases). V lost 5 bases, J lost 5 bases, and 13 bases lay in between. Germline V gene sequence: CDR1 MNHEY, CDR2 SVGAGI. CDR3 length equals 13 residues. This CDR3 reads CASSRGSSNEQYF. In DNA, the CDR3 is TGTGCCAGCAGTCGGGGGAGTAGCAACGAGCAGTACTTC.

This sequence joins TRBV5-8 and TRBJ2-5, with D perhaps TRBD2 (6 bases). The germline CDR1 and CDR2 sequences are SGHTS and YDEGEE. The V and J ends lost 1 base and 1 base respectively, with 8 bases between them. This CDR3 is built from 14 residues. Here the CDR3 reads CASSLWGGQETQYF. CDR3 bases: TGTGCCAGCAGCTTGTGGGGAGGCCAAGAGACCCAGTACTTC.

The chain uses TRBV6-6 and TRBJ2-3; 9 bases line up with TRBD1. The CDR3 loop spans 13 amino acids. Trimming cost V 9 bases and J 4 bases; bases outside gene matches: 5. Germline CDR1 MNHNY, CDR2 SVGAGI (reference sequence). CDR3 residues: CASPRDRADTQYF. The DNA of the CDR3 is TGTGCCAGTCCCCGGGACAGGGCAGATACGCAGTATTTT.

The chain is built from TRBV9 and TRBJ2-3, with TRBD2 matching 7 bases. The V segment lost 0 bases and the J segment 5 bases; nucleotides outside the gene matches: 18. Germline CDR1 and CDR2: SGDLS and YYNGEE. This CDR3 contains 19 residues. CDR3 region: CASSVAPLRESGKRDTQYF. CDR3 in DNA: TGTGCCAGCAGCGTAGCGCCTTTGCGGGAGAGTGGGAAGAGAGATACGCAGTATTTT.

This rearrangement joins TRBV6-1 to TRBJ2-7, with D possibly being TRBD1 (6 bases). The CDR3 consists of 16 residues. V was shortened by 4 bases and J by 3 bases, with 19 bases between the two germline ends. Looked up from germline, CDR1 is MNHNS and CDR2 is SASEGT. CDR3: CASSVRSTGFSYEQYF. In nucleotides, the CDR3 is TGTGCCAGCAGTGTGAGGTCGACAGGCTTTAGCTACGAGCAGTACTTC.

This rearrangement joins TRBV27 to TRBJ1-2; D uncertain. CDR3 size: 15 residues. Germline V lookup: CDR1 MNHEY, CDR2 SMNVEV (reference sequence). The ends were cut back, 6 bases at V and 0 bases at J, with 14 bases in the middle. CDR3 sequence: CASSLSGLSNYGYTF. For the CDR3, the DNA is TGTGCCAGCAGCCTCTCGGGGTTATCTAACTATGGCTACACCTTC.

A few counts support this clone. This sequence joins TRBV6-5 and TRBJ1-5; D is undetermined. Germline CDR1 and CDR2: MNHEY and SVGAGI. The CDR3 is 15 amino acids. Trimming took off 0 bases at V and 4 bases at J, with 10 bases between the two ends. CDR3 sequence reads: CASSYSWLGNQPQHF. The CDR3 nucleotides are TGTGCCAGCAGTTACTCGTGGCTAGGTAATCAGCCCCAGCATTTT.

This CDR3 is CASSPRGLAGGPGYEQYF. The CDR3 coding sequence is TGCGCCAGCAGCCCCCGCGGTCTAGCGGGAGGGCCTGGATACGAGCAGTACTTC. V gene TRBV5-1 combines with J gene TRBJ2-7; 12 nucleotides agree with TRBD2. V was pared by 4 bases and J by 4 bases, with 15 bases of the junction left unmatched. The germline CDR1 and CDR2 sequences are SGHRS and YFSETQ. The CDR3 is made up of 18 amino acids.

The chain joins TRBV6-5 to TRBJ2-1, with 7 bases that match TRBD2. Germline CDR1 MNHEY, CDR2 SVGAGI. With V trimmed by 4 bases and J by 5 bases, 11 bases remained unmatched. CDR3 length: 16 amino acids. This chain's CDR3 is CASSLERLAEHNEQFF. DNA of the CDR3: TGTGCCAGCAGTTTGGAACGGCTAGCGGAACACAATGAGCAGTTCTTC.

The rearrangement uses TRBV5-1 and TRBJ2-7; possible D gene TRBD1, 6 bases. The CDR3 covers 14 residues. Germline lookup yields CDR1 SGHRS and CDR2 YFSETQ. V lost 4 bases, J lost 0 bases, and 11 bases lay in between. The CDR3 sequence: CASSPRTASYEQYF. CDR3 sequence (DNA): TGCGCCAGCAGCCCGAGGACAGCCTCCTACGAGCAGTACTTC.

V usage is TRBV3-1 (or the pseudogene TRBV3-2) and J usage is TRBJ2-2; the match to TRBD2 covers 8 bases. The germline V gene has CDR1 LGHDT and CDR2 YNNKEL (reference sequence). This CDR3 has 17 amino acids. Losses at the gene ends were 4 bases for V and 0 bases for J; bases not matched to a gene: 7. In nucleotides, the CDR3 is TGTGCCAGCAGCCGGGCTAGCGGGCTCGCGAACACCGGGGAGCTGTTTTTT. Its protein product is CASSRASGLANTGELFF.

The V call is TRBV3-1 (or the pseudogene TRBV3-2), the J call TRBJ2-7; perhaps TRBD2 as D (6 bases). V shed 3 bases and J shed 3 bases, with 15 bases lying between them. CDR1 is LGHDT and CDR2 is YNNKEL in the germline V gene (reference sequence). CDR3 length: 15 amino acids. The chain's CDR3 is CASSHYGPGDYEQYF. The CDR3 region has the DNA TGTGCCAGCAGCCATTACGGCCCGGGGGACTACGAGCAGTACTTC.

CDR3 nucleotides: TGCGCCAGCAGCTCGGGACTAGCGGGAGCCGCTAGCACAGATACGCAGTATTTT. It specifies CASSSGLAGAASTDTQYF. This sequence joins TRBV5-1 and TRBJ2-3, with 14 bases that match TRBD2. CDR1 is SGHRS, CDR2 YFSETQ, per germline. The CDR3 extends over 18 amino acids. V was clipped by 3 bases and J by 0 bases; unmatched bases: 6.

The chain has TRBV11-2 and TRBJ2-3; TRBD2 matches 13 bases. CDR1 is SGHAT and CDR2 is FQNNGV in the germline V gene. The CDR3 extends over 16 amino acids. With V trimmed by 4 bases and J by 6 bases, 7 bases remained unmatched. The CDR3 spells CASSSQMTSGRDTQYF. CDR3 sequence (DNA): TGTGCCAGCAGCTCCCAAATGACTAGCGGGAGGGATACGCAGTATTTT.

This clone was recorded once. The chain links TRBV7-2 to TRBJ2-3, with 10 bases aligning to TRBD2. The germline gives CDR1 SGHTA, CDR2 FQGNSA. Unmatched junction bases numbered 6, after V lost 4 bases and J lost 5 bases. The CDR3 loop spans 15 amino acids. CDR3 DNA sequence: TGTGCCAGCAGCTCTAGCGGGGGCCAGGTAGATACGCAGTATTTT. Amino acids: CASSSSGGQVDTQYF.

The CDR3 DNA sequence: TGTGCCAGTAGTATACAGTTCCAAGAGACCCAGTACTTC. Its protein is CASSIQFQETQYF. The chain employs TRBV19 and TRBJ2-5; unclear D gene. This CDR3 has 13 amino acids. The germline CDR1 and CDR2 sequences are LNHDA and SQIVND (reference sequence). With 2 bases removed from V and 1 base from J, the gap between germline ends came to 5 bases.

This clone is a singleton in its sample. The V call is TRBV5-8, the J call TRBJ2-1; 11 positions match TRBD2. The junction had 5 bases not matched to a gene; V was cut back by 2 bases and J by 4 bases. This CDR3 has 16 amino acids. The germline V gene encodes CDR1 SGHTS and CDR2 YDEGEE. CDR3 loop: CASSFWGLADYNEQFF. DNA of the CDR3: TGTGCCAGCAGCTTTTGGGGACTAGCGGATTACAATGAGCAGTTCTTC.

This chain uses TRBV24-1 with TRBJ2-1; 8 nucleotides match TRBD1. Germline V lookup: CDR1 KGHDR, CDR2 SFDVKD. Unmatched junction bases numbered 5, after V lost 4 bases and J lost 1 base. The CDR3 has 16 residues. CDR3 sequence (DNA): TGTGCCACCAGTGAGGCGGGACAGGTTTCCTACAATGAGCAGTTCTTC. This translates into CATSEAGQVSYNEQFF.

This chain links TRBV6-5 with TRBJ2-7; the match to TRBD1 covers 10 bases. Germline V gene lookup returns CDR1 MNHEY and CDR2 SVGAGI. This CDR3 is 14 amino acids long. The V and J ends lost 4 bases and 4 bases, in that order; junction bases with no gene match: 4. The CDR3 coding sequence is TGTGCCAGCAGTTCCGGGACAGGGGATTACGAGCAGTACTTC. Translating gives CASSSGTGDYEQYF.

V usage is TRBV6-5 and J usage is TRBJ2-3; D possibly corresponds to TRBD2 (5 bases). This CDR3 is built from 14 residues. Trimming took off 6 bases at V and 1 base at J, with 11 bases between the two ends. Germline-derived CDR1 and CDR2 are MNHEY and SVGAGI. CDR3 sequence reads: CASSLSGGTDTQYF. CDR3 DNA sequence: TGTGCCAGCAGCCTCTCCGGGGGCACAGATACGCAGTATTTT.